This T cell receptor beta chain was obtained from a study of T cells in Graves' hyperthyroidism and ophthalmopathy (dated by TCRdb to the late 2010s). Broadly, across the study: Peripheral blood samples were taken at initial diagnosis, before any treatment was given. A discovery cohort of about a hundred patients, roughly 45 with Graves' ophthalmopathy and approximately 55 with stable Graves' hyperthyroidism, was used to find distinguishing TCR V-J signatures. Prospective prediction of ophthalmopathy was tested in an independent validation cohort consisting of some 18 hyperthyroidism patients and approximately 16 patients who later progressed to ophthalmopathy. For training and testing, the roughly 97 patients in the discovery cohort were randomly divided in a 7:3 ratio. The study also compared thyroid tissue and blood T-cell repertoires from about 6 Graves' hyperthyroidism patients. After blood sampling, hyperthyroidism patients were treated with methimazole at a starting dose of 30 mg daily, and ophthalmopathy patients were treated with high-dose intravenous methylprednisolone. TCR Vbeta CDR3 sequencing of 135 peripheral blood samples (43 ophthalmopathy, about 74 hyperthyroidism and approximately 17 progressor patients) is reported in the paper. General study outcomes and caveats: A 13 V-J signature model separated ophthalmopathy from stable hyperthyroidism, with approximately 87% sensitivity and roughly 82% specificity in cross-validation and 80%/75% in testing. No statistical method was used to fix the sample size in advance, and group allocation was not hidden from the investigators. During validation, the model predicted progression to ophthalmopathy a median of roughly 7.1 months ahead of onset, with almost 71% sensitivity and almost 75% specificity. Most expanded thyroid clonotypes (frequency above 0.001) were also found in blood, which suggests that blood repertoires may mirror thyroid immune responses.

TCR beta CDR3 regions were amplified from RNA transcripts. A first-round RT-PCR of the TCR CDR3 used the HTBI primer set with the Qiagen OneStep RT-PCR kit. Libraries were constructed in a second round of multiplex PCR, after which size selection and purification were performed. Sequencing of the libraries was done on an Illumina HiSeq2000 using paired-end 100 bp reads. The paper's processing steps were these. SOAPnuke was used to process the raw data, removing reads that contained adapters or uncalled bases, had a mean Phred below 15, or lacked an exact match to the constant primer or identifier. High-quality paired reads were merged with COPE v1.2.5, and unique nucleotide sequences were defined as clonotypes. MiTCR v1.1 was used to align clonotypes to the IMGT TRBV, TRBD and TRBJ reference segments. The analysis included only V-J combinations with a frequency above 0.0001, which together covered 99% to 99.2% of the repertoires. The TCS score was defined as the ratio of F50 (clonal expansion) to E x V (chaos), calculated using BLOSUM62-based TCRdist between CDR3 peptides within each V-J. Welch's t-statistics and random forest reduced roughly 540 V-J features to 13, which were used in a naive Bayes classifier (R e1071). TCRdb reran the public reads through fastp at Q25 and MiXCR, keeping productive beta chains. Each entry is one CDR3 protein sequence, shown with its most common DNA and genes. The V and J calls and clone size come from TCRdb's table, not from the authors' own analysis. This sample is represented by fewer than 700,000 distinct CDR3 sequences; over 15% of them were singletons. The top ten constitute 15% to 20% of the sample.

Turning to this clonotype: Its antigen target is currently unknown. No much larger clonotype is one base removed from it; base qualities were not supplied.

In the ophthalmopathy patients, disease was moderately to severely active, with a Clinical Activity Score of 3 or more, a NOSPECS grade of 4 or more, and a duration of less than 3 months. Patients with uncontrolled infections, other autoimmune diseases, pregnancy or lactation were excluded. Clinical symptoms, serum thyroxine and TRAb, thyroid ultrasound, and orbital computed tomography formed the basis for the diagnoses. PBMCs were isolated from around 10 ml of fresh peripheral blood by Ficoll-Paque density gradient centrifugation. Total RNA was extracted with Trizol reagent, and quality was checked on an Agilent 2100 Bioanalyzer. Trimming takes 10 bases from V and 0 bases from J, and the germline ends sit 19 bases apart. Taken from cysteine to phenylalanine, the CDR3 has 16 residues. CDR3 DNA is the only sequence kept; it has 48 bases, read in frame from the first base. The germline V gene provides CDR1 MDHEN and CDR2 SYDVKM.

The material sequenced was blood. The chain was built from TRBV28 and TRBJ1-3; the D region possibly corresponds to TRBD1 (6 bases align). The sequence was collected from a woman under 30 with Graves' ophthalmopathy. CDR3 reads: CAIVATGPTSGNTIYF. The nucleotide sequence reads as follows: TGTGCCATCGTAGCTACAGGGCCAACCTCTGGAAACACCATATATTTT.